The 14 T cell receptor beta chains reported below all come from one sample, sequenced in a study of tissue T cells after allogeneic stem cell transplantation. Some clones are missing from TCRdb's copy, which holds only in-frame ones; the method was immunoSEQ multiplex PCR. The sample yields about 5,800 clones, roughly 59% seen once. The material sequenced was tissue from the jejunum, taken at autopsy. All receptors derive from a male donor aged 60 or older with lung cancer.

The chain recombines TRBV3-1 (or the pseudogene TRBV3-2) with TRBJ2-2; 8 bases line up with TRBD2. The CDR3 sequence is 17 residues long. In germline, CDR1 is LGHDT, CDR2 YNNKEL (reference sequence). V shed 0 bases and J 6 bases; nucleotides not matched to a gene: 9. The CDR3 DNA follows: TGTGCCAGCAGCCAAGATGCGGGGGGCGGATTTTCCGGGGAGCTGTTTTTT. It yields the protein CASSQDAGGGFSGELFF.

On this clone itself: A clone one base away is much larger, so this may be a read error. At the DNA level, this CDR3 is encoded by other sequences in the same sample as well. This chain joins TRBV21-1 and TRBJ2-2; the table's D call TRBD2 went unverified against the DNA. TRBV21-1 is labeled a pseudogene. The CDR3 has 16 residues. The CDR3 DNA reads as TGTGCCAGCAGCCTCACCGCGGAGGGGGGGACCGGGGAGCTGTTTTTT. It is translated as CASSLTAEGGTGELFF.

The V and J genes are TRBV6-1 and TRBJ2-5, with D hard to call. The V and J ends lost 5 bases and 1 base respectively, with 11 bases between them. Germline-derived CDR1 and CDR2 are MNHNS and SASEGT. The CDR3 runs to 14 residues. CDR3: CASSSGRTQETQYF. Written as DNA, the CDR3 is TGTGCCAGCAGTTCCGGACGGACCCAAGAGACCCAGTACTTC.

The gene calls are TRBV29-1 and TRBJ2-7; 12 bases fit TRBD2. The CDR3 has 14 amino acids. Germline V lookup: CDR1 SQVTM, CDR2 ANQGSEA. The V segment lost 4 bases and the J segment 5 bases; nucleotides outside the gene matches: 6. The CDR3 sequence is CSVARLAGVDEQYF. CDR3 DNA sequence: TGCAGCGTTGCCCGACTAGCGGGAGTGGACGAGCAGTACTTC.

Concerning this clone: A read error may account for a junction end that differs from germline. This chain uses TRBV19 with TRBJ1-1; perhaps TRBD1 as D (5 bases). Germline lookup yields CDR1 LNHDA and CDR2 SQIVND (reference sequence). CDR3 length: 15 residues. CDR3 residues: CASRIASGAITEAFF. In nucleotides, the CDR3 is TGTGCCAGTAGGATAGCGAGCGGGGCAATCACTGAAGCTTTCTTT.

This clone appeared a single time. The J gene is TRBJ2-5, the V gene TRBV27; possibly TRBD1 or TRBD2 for D (6 bases each). Trimming took off 10 bases at V and 5 bases at J, with 20 bases between the two ends. CDR3 length: 14 amino acids. CDR1 and CDR2 (germline): MNHEY, SMNVEV (reference sequence). The CDR3 spells CATHDLGGTETQYF. The CDR3 DNA reads as TGTGCCACCCACGATCTAGGGGGGACGGAGACCCAGTACTTC.

This chain links TRBV3-1 (or the pseudogene TRBV3-2) with TRBJ2-7; TRBD1 matches 12 bases. CDR1 is LGHDT, CDR2 YNNKEL, per germline (reference sequence). This CDR3 comprises 18 residues. The V gene end was trimmed by 5 bases and the J gene end by 1 base; junction bases not matched to a gene: 12. CDR3: CASSKSGGTGGPSYEQYF. The CDR3 DNA reads as TGTGCCAGCAGCAAAAGTGGAGGGACAGGGGGCCCTTCCTACGAGCAGTACTTC.

This chain joins TRBV4-3 and TRBJ2-1, with 7 bases lining up with TRBD2. Germline-derived CDR1 and CDR2 are LGHNA and YSLEER. V was pared by 4 bases and J by 8 bases, with 11 bases of the junction left unmatched. The CDR3 length is 15 residues. Written as DNA, the CDR3 is TGCGCCAGCAGCCGACGCTTGGCGGGAGATGATGAGCAGTTCTTC. Its protein is CASSRRLAGDDEQFF.

V is TRBV13 and J is TRBJ1-1, with D hard to call. Germline lookup yields CDR1 PRHDT and CDR2 FYEKMQ (reference sequence). V lost 0 bases, J lost 7 bases, and 12 bases lay in between. This CDR3 comprises 14 residues. The CDR3 nucleotides are TGTGCCAGCAGCTTAGGTCGTCAGACGATTGAAGCTTTCTTT. This translates into CASSLGRQTIEAFF.

This clone is labeled medium-sized. The chain links TRBV18 to TRBJ1-2, with a weak D call TRBD1 (5 bases). The V end was cut by 4 bases, the J end by 1 base, with 16 bases between. Per germline, CDR1 KGHSH and CDR2 LQKENI. The CDR3 length is 16 residues. The CDR3 bases are TGTGCCAGCTCACTTGCCGACAGTCGCTTTAACTATGGCTACACCTTC. Its translation: CASSLADSRFNYGYTF.

The chain uses TRBV2 and TRBJ2-5; the D gene is possibly TRBD2 (5 bases). V lost 7 bases and J 1 base, leaving 19 bases between the germline ends. Germline V gene lookup returns CDR1 SNHLY and CDR2 FYNNEI. The CDR3 totals 16 residues. The CDR3 protein is CASKTRGRGGQETQYF. Written as DNA, the CDR3 is TGTGCCAGCAAAACCCGCGGGCGAGGCGGCCAAGAGACCCAGTACTTC.

The rearrangement links TRBV10-3 to TRBJ1-1; no definite D call. There are 13 residues in the CDR3. CDR1 and CDR2 (germline): ENHRY, SYGVKD. Trimming left V 3 bases short and J 1 base short, with 6 bases between. The CDR3 sequence: CAISEGRNTEAFF. CDR3 DNA sequence: TGTGCCATCAGTGAAGGGCGGAACACTGAAGCTTTCTTT.

The chain has TRBV27 and TRBJ2-7; D not resolved. The CDR3 totals 11 residues. The V end lost 6 bases, the J end lost 2 bases, and 5 bases lay between the germline ends. The V gene's germline CDR1 is MNHEY and CDR2 SMNVEV (reference sequence). The CDR3 is CASSSAYEQYF. DNA of the CDR3: TGTGCCAGCAGCTCCGCCTACGAGCAGTACTTC.

This chain connects TRBV4-1 to TRBJ1-1, with D unresolved. The V end was cut by 3 bases, the J end by 0 bases, with 5 bases between. The CDR3 runs 13 residues. Germline lookup yields CDR1 MGHRA and CDR2 YSYEKL. CDR3: CASSQNMNTEAFF. DNA of the CDR3: TGCGCCAGCAGCCAGAATATGAACACTGAAGCTTTCTTT.